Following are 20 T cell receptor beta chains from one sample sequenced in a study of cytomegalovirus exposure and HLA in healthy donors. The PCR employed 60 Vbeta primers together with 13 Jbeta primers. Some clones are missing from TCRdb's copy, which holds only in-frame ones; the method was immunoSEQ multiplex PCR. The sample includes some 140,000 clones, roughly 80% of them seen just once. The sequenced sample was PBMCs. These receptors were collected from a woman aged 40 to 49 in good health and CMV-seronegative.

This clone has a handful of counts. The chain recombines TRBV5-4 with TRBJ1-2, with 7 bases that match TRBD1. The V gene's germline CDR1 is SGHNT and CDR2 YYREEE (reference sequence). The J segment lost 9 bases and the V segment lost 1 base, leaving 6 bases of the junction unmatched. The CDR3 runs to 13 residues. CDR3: CASSLTGEDRYTF. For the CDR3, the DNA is TGTGCCAGCAGCTTGACAGGGGAGGATCGCTACACCTTC.

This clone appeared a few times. This CDR3 reads CASSSEPIAATTDTQYF. In nucleotides, the CDR3 is TGCGCCAGCAGCTCAGAACCTATAGCGGCCACCACAGATACGCAGTATTTT. This chain uses TRBV5-1 with TRBJ2-3, with D possibly TRBD2 on 6 matching bases. V gave up 3 bases and J gave up 2 bases, with 19 bases separating them. Germline-derived CDR1 and CDR2 are SGHRS and YFSETQ. CDR3 length: 17 amino acids.

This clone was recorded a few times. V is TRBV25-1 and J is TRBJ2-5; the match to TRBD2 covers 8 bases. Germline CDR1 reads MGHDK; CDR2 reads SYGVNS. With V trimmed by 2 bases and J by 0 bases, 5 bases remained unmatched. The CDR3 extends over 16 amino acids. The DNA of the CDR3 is TGTGCCAGCAGTGAAGGTGGCGGGGGGTACCAAGAGACCCAGTACTTC. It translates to CASSEGGGGYQETQYF.

CDR3 sequence reads: CASSSPGTGMNTEAFF. CDR3 bases: TGCGCCAGCAGCTCCCCGGGGACAGGCATGAACACTGAAGCTTTCTTT. The chain uses TRBV5-1 and TRBJ1-1; the match to TRBD1 covers 8 bases. V trimming: 3 bases; J trimming: 0 bases; junction bases outside the gene matches: 7. The CDR3 covers 16 residues. Germline CDR1 reads SGHRS; CDR2 reads YFSETQ.

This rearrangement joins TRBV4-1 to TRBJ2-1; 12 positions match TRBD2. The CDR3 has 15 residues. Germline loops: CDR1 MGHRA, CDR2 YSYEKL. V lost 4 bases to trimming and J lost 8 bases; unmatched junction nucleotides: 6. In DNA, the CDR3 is TGCGCCAGCAGCCTTGGACTAGCGGGATATCATGAGCAGTTCTTC. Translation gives CASSLGLAGYHEQFF.

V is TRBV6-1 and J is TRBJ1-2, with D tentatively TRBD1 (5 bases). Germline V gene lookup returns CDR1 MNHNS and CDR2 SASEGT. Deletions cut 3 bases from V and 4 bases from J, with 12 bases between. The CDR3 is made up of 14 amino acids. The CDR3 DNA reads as TGTGCCAGCAGTGATACGACAGTACTCTATGGCTACACCTTC. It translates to CASSDTTVLYGYTF.

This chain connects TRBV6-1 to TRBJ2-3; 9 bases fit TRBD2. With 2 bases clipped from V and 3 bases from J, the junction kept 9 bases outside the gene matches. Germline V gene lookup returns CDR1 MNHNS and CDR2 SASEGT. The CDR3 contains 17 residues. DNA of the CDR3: TGTGCCAGCAGTGAAATAACTAGCGGGCGGTCGACAGATACGCAGTATTTT. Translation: CASSEITSGRSTDTQYF.

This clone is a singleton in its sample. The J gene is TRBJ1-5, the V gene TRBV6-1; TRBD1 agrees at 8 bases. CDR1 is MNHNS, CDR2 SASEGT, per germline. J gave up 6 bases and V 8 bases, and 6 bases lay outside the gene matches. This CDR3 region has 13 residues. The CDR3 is CASQTGDGQPQHF. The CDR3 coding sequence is TGTGCCAGCCAGACAGGGGATGGTCAGCCCCAGCATTTT.

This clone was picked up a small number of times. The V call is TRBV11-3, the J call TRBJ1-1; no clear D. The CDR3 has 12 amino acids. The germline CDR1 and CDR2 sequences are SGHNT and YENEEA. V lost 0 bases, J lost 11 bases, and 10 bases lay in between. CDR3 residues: CASSLDSGRAFF. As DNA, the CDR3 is TGTGCCAGCAGCTTAGATTCCGGGAGGGCTTTCTTT.

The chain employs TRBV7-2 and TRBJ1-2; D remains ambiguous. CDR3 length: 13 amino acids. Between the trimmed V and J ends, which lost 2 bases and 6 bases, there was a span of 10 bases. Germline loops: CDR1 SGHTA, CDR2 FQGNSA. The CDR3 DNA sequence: TGTGCCAGCAGCTTATATTCCGGGGATGGCTACACCTTC. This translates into CASSLYSGDGYTF.

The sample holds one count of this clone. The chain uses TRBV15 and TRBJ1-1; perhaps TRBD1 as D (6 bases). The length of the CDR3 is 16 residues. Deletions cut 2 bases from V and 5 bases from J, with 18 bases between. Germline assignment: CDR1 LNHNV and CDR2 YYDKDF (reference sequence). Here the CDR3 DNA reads TGTGCCACCAGCAGATCCACGGGGGGGCGGGGAACTGAAGCTTTCTTT. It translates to CATSRSTGGRGTEAFF.

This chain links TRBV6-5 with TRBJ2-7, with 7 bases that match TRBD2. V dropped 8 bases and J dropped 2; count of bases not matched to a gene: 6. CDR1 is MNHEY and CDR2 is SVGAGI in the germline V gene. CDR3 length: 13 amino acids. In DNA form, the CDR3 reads TGTGCCAGCGCTCGGGGGGATGCCTACGAGCAGTACTTC. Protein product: CASARGDAYEQYF.

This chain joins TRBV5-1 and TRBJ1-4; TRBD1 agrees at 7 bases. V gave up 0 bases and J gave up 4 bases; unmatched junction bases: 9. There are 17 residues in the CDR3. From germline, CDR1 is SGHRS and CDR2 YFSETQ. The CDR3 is CASSLGATGPINEKLFF. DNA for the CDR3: TGCGCCAGCAGCTTGGGCGCGACAGGGCCTATTAATGAAAAACTGTTTTTT.

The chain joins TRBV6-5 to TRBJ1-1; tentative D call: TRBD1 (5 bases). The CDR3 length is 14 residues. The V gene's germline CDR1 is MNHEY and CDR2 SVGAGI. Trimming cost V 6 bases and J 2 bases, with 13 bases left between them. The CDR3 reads CASSTDRTNTEAFF. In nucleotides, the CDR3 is TGTGCCAGCAGCACCGACAGAACCAACACTGAAGCTTTCTTT.

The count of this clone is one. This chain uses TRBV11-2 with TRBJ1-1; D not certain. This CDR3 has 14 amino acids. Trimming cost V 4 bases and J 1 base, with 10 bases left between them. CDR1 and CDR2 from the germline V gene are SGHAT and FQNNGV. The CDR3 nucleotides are TGTGCCAGCAGCTCCTACAGCCGGAACACTGAAGCTTTCTTT. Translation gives CASSSYSRNTEAFF.

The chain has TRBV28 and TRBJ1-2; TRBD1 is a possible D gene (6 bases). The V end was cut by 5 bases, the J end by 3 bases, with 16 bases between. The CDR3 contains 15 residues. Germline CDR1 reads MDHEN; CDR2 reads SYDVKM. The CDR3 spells CASSNPSDRYYGYTF. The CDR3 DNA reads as TGTGCCAGCAGTAATCCCTCTGACAGGTACTATGGCTACACCTTC.

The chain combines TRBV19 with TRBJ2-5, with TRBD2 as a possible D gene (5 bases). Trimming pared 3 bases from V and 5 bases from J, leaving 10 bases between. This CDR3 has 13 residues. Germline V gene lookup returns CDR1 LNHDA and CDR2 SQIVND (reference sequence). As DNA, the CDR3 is TGTGCCAGTAGTATCCCCGGGGTGGAGACCCAGTACTTC. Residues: CASSIPGVETQYF.

The DNA for the CDR3 is TGTGCCAGCAGTTCAGACGCCCAGGGGAACTATGGCTACACCTTC. Amino acid sequence: CASSSDAQGNYGYTF. J is TRBJ1-2 and V is TRBV6-5, with TRBD1 as a possible D gene (6 bases). Germline CDR1 is MNHEY and CDR2 is SVGAGI. V lost 4 bases and J lost 2, with 14 bases in between. The CDR3 consists of 15 residues.

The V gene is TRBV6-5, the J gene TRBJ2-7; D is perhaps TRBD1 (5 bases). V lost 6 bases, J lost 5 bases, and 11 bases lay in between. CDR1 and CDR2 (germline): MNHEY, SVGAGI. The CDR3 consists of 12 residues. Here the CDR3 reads CASRGRVHEQYF. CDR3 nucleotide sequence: TGTGCCAGCAGAGGCAGGGTCCACGAGCAGTACTTC.

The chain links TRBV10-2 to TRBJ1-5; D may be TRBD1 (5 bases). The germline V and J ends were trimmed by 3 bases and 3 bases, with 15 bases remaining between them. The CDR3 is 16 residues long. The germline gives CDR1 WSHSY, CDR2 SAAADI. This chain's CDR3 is CASSDLSRDFNQPQHF. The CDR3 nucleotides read TGCGCCAGCAGTGACCTTTCCCGGGACTTCAATCAGCCCCAGCATTTT.